This T cell receptor beta chain comes out of a study of beta chain features in type 1 diabetes. The sequenced template was cDNA made from the entire isolated RNA. Using immunoSEQ multiplex PCR, the repertoire was profiled, and TCRdb retains in-frame clones only, with some absent. The sample holds around 260,000 clones; around 21% are singletons and the top ten take less than 0.035%. Study-level points and caveats: Shortening that was moderate but significant affected the TCRB CDR3s of Type 1 diabetes patients in all four CD4+ subsets.

This clone came up a few times. The antigen is not known. Donors underwent one heparinised blood draw, about 110 mL on average. Sorting that relied on CD45RO/CCR7/CD25/CD127/CD95/CD27 yielded CD4+ naive, central memory, regulatory and stem cell-like memory cells. The sequence derives from a woman aged 40 to 50 with type 1 diabetes. Input material: naive CD4+ T cells from blood.

This CDR3 is CASSVVPQISGANVLTF. CDR3 coding DNA: TGTGCCAGCAGCGTCGTCCCACAGATCTCTGGGGCCAACGTCCTGACTTTC. This chain uses TRBV5-6 with TRBJ2-6; D not resolved. The CDR3 totals 17 residues. Trimming pared 4 bases from V and 0 bases from J, leaving 14 bases between. Germline V gene data show CDR1 as SGHDT and CDR2 as YYEEEE.